This TCR beta chain was sequenced during a study of T cell repertoires in aging, cancer and after chemotherapy. A remark on this clonotype: The antigen is undetermined.

The CDR3 spans 15 residues. Germline trimming cut 6 bases from V and 3 bases from J; bases unmatched to any gene: 8. TRB rearrangements spanning V, D and J were amplified using mixed TRB-A/B primers. A single record per CDR3 protein comes from TCRdb applying MiXCR to the multiplex PCR reads. The data show several thousand distinct CDR3 sequences, with 25% to 35% seen just once and roughly 8.6% held by the top ten. The template was genomic DNA from peripheral blood, not RNA. Study conclusions and caveats: Compared with age-matched healthy donors, untreated hematological or solid cancer patients showed higher blood TCR clonality. These repertoire data do not allow conclusions about immunological memory after chemotherapy. Median generation probability rose over the chemotherapy interval in each cancer cohort, suggesting rebound thymic output.

This rearrangement joins TRBV12-3 or TRBV12-4 to TRBJ1-3; 7 bases line up with TRBD1. The TCR comes from a human donor with a blood cancer. Sample: blood. The CDR3 DNA reads as TGTGCCAGCAGCCCAGAGGGGGCGCGTGGAAACACCATATATTTT. This gives the protein CASSPEGARGNTIYF.